The rows below give T cell receptor beta chains drawn from one sample of a study of OX40 agonist ivuxolimab in advanced cancers. Clones were read by immunoSEQ multiplex PCR, and TCRdb kept only the in-frame ones, dropping some. The data contain tens of thousands of clones, roughly 85% of them singletons. Sequencing was performed on CD4+ or CD8+ T cells sorted from blood, taken in a trial of the OX40 agonist ivuxolimab. These receptors originate from an adult with an advanced solid tumor such as melanoma, head and neck, liver or kidney cancer. The CDR3 runs from the conserved cysteine through the conserved F or W. The order of the fields is clone size, J gene, D gene, V gene, CDR3 protein. D genes are given only for firm matches. Part of the rows lack a size; the others show once, few, many or a class for expanded clones.

abundance: few
j_gene: TRBJ2-7
d_gene: -
v_gene: TRBV30
CDR3aa: CAWSTAGSFHTYEQYF

abundance: once
j_gene: TRBJ1-1
d_gene: -
v_gene: TRBV19
CDR3aa: CASRIKGRNTEAFF

abundance: -
j_gene: TRBJ1-2
d_gene: -
v_gene: TRBV19
CDR3aa: CASSLRDGNYGYTF

abundance: -
j_gene: TRBJ2-4
d_gene: -
v_gene: TRBV5-4
CDR3aa: CASSSRDSENIQYF

abundance: once
j_gene: TRBJ1-1
d_gene: -
v_gene: TRBV7-8
CDR3aa: CASSFKAGSGTEAFF

abundance: -
j_gene: TRBJ2-3
d_gene: -
v_gene: TRBV5-1
CDR3aa: CASSLETSGTDTQYF

abundance: once
j_gene: TRBJ2-1
d_gene: TRBD2
v_gene: TRBV19
CDR3aa: CASRQFAGENNEQFF

abundance: few
j_gene: TRBJ1-4
d_gene: -
v_gene: TRBV7-2
CDR3aa: CASSLASGTEKLFF

abundance: -
j_gene: TRBJ2-3
d_gene: -
v_gene: TRBV4-3
CDR3aa: CASSQGEGGGHTDTQYF

abundance: -
j_gene: TRBJ1-2
d_gene: -
v_gene: TRBV6-5
CDR3aa: CASREATGSHGYTF

abundance: -
j_gene: TRBJ2-5
d_gene: -
v_gene: TRBV10-3
CDR3aa: CAISESFPETQYF

abundance: -
j_gene: TRBJ1-4
d_gene: TRBD1
v_gene: TRBV2
CDR3aa: CASRVFTTGATNEKLFF

abundance: -
j_gene: TRBJ2-1
d_gene: TRBD2
v_gene: TRBV5-1
CDR3aa: CASSFQSLAGGGNEQFF

abundance: -
j_gene: TRBJ2-5
d_gene: -
v_gene: TRBV11-2
CDR3aa: CASSPGPSRETQYF

abundance: -
j_gene: TRBJ2-5
d_gene: TRBD2
v_gene: TRBV10-3
CDR3aa: CAISDGSGGERETQYF

abundance: -
j_gene: TRBJ1-5
d_gene: -
v_gene: TRBV5-1
CDR3aa: CASSLSPGGDNQPQHF

abundance: -
j_gene: TRBJ1-2
d_gene: -
v_gene: TRBV7-9
CDR3aa: CASSLAIGGGGDYGYTF

abundance: -
j_gene: TRBJ1-2
d_gene: TRBD1
v_gene: TRBV10-2
CDR3aa: CASRLRDRDGYTF

abundance: -
j_gene: TRBJ1-1
d_gene: -
v_gene: TRBV11-1
CDR3aa: CASSPLTENTEAFF

abundance: -
j_gene: TRBJ1-5
d_gene: -
v_gene: TRBV7-2
CDR3aa: CASSLGQASNQPQHF

abundance: -
j_gene: TRBJ2-1
d_gene: TRBD2
v_gene: TRBV7-9
CDR3aa: CASSPSGSYNEQFF

abundance: -
j_gene: TRBJ2-7
d_gene: TRBD2
v_gene: TRBV6-1
CDR3aa: CASRPLAGGPNEQYF

abundance: once
j_gene: TRBJ1-1
d_gene: -
v_gene: TRBV6-6
CDR3aa: CASSWNGNTEAFF

abundance: -
j_gene: TRBJ1-2
d_gene: -
v_gene: TRBV6-4
CDR3aa: CASSPGTRLPYGYTF

abundance: -
j_gene: TRBJ1-2
d_gene: TRBD1
v_gene: TRBV28
CDR3aa: CASSPTTDRDYGYTF

abundance: few
j_gene: TRBJ2-1
d_gene: -
v_gene: TRBV5-1
CDR3aa: CASSLEASGGGWEQFF